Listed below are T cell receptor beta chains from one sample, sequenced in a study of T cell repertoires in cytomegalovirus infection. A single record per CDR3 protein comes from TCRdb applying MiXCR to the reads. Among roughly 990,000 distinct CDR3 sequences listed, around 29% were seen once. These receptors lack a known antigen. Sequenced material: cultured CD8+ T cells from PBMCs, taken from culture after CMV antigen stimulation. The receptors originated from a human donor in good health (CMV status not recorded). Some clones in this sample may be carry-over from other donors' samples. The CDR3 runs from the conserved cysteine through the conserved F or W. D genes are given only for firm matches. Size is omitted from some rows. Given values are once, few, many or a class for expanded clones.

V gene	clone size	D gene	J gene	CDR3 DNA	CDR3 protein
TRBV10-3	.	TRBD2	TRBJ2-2	TGTGCCATCAAAGCGGGGGAGAACACCGGGGAGCTGTTTTTT	CAIKAGENTGELFF
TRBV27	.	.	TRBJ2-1	TGTGCCAGCAGTTTGCTGACCGTCAATGAGCAGTTCTTC	CASSLLTVNEQFF
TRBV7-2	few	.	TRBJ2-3	TGTGCCAGCAGCTTAAGGGGGGGGGTTGGGTCCAGGGATACGCAGTATTTT	CASSLRGGVGSRDTQYF
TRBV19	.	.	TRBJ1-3	TGTGCCAGTAGCATGACAGCGTTCTCTGGAAACACCATATATTTT	CASSMTAFSGNTIYF
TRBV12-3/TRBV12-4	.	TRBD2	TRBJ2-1	TGTGCCAGCGGGACTAGCGGGTTGGATGAGCAGTTCTTC	CASGTSGLDEQFF
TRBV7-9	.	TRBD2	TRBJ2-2	TGTGCCAGCAGCCCCCCTAGCGGGGGCCCCGGGACCGGGGAGCTGTTTTTT	CASSPPSGGPGTGELFF
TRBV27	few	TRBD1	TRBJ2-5	TGTGCCAGCAGGGGAACAGGGGGTGACCAAGAGACCCAGTACTTC	CASRGTGGDQETQYF
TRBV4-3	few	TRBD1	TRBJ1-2	TGCGCCAGCAGCCAAAATGGAGGGGGCGCGGACTATGGCTACACCTTC	CASSQNGGGADYGYTF
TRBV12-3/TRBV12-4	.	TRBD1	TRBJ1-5	TGTGCCAGCAGCTGGGACAGGGAGGATAATCAGCCCCAGCATTTT	CASSWDREDNQPQHF
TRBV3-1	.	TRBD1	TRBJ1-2	TGTGCCAGCAGCCAAGATTCGGCAGGGGGGTATGGCTACACCTTC	CASSQDSAGGYGYTF
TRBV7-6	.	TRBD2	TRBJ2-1	TGTGCCAGCAGCTTGTGCGGGGGCTCCTACAATGAGCAGTTCTTC	CASSLCGGSYNEQFF
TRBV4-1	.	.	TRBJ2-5	TGCGCCAGCAGCCAGGGACTGGCGCCCGTCGAGACCCAGTACTTC	CASSQGLAPVETQYF
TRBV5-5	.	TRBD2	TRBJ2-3	TGTGCCAGCAGCGCAAGTCGGGGGGGGGCGGGAACGCAGTATTTT	CASSASRGGAGTQYF
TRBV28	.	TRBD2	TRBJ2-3	TGTGCCAGCACCTTTCGCGGGGGAACCACAGATACGCAGTATTTT	CASTFRGGTTDTQYF
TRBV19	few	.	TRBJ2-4	TGTGCCAGTAGTACGGGCTACCTAAACGCCAAAAACATTCAGTACTTC	CASSTGYLNAKNIQYF
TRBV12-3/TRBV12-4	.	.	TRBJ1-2	TGTGCCAGCAGTGCCTTCGAGGACACGTACTATGGCTACACCTTC	CASSAFEDTYYGYTF
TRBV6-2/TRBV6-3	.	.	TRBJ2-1	TGTGCCAGCAGTTACCTAGCGCCAGGCAGAGATAATGAGCAGTTCTTC	CASSYLAPGRDNEQFF
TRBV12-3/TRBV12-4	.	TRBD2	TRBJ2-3	TGTGCCAGCAGTCATGGACTAGTGACAGATACGCAGTATTTT	CASSHGLVTDTQYF
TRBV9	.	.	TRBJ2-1	TGTGCCAGCAGCCCCTGGCAGAGCAGTACCTACAATGAGCAGTTCTTC	CASSPWQSSTYNEQFF
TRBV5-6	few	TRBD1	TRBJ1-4	TGTGCCAGCAGCCGGCCGGGACAGGGAAATGAAAAACTGTTTTTT	CASSRPGQGNEKLFF
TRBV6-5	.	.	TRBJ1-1	TGTGCCAGCAGTTACAGGTCAGGGACCCTTGAAGCTTTCTTT	CASSYRSGTLEAFF
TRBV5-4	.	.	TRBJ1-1	TGTGTCAGCAGGAGGGGGGGAGGGGCCACTGAAGCTTTCTTT	CVSRRGGGATEAFF
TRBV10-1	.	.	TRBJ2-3	TGCGCCAGCAGTGAGTTTGCGGGTAAAGGCACAGATACGCAGTATTTT	CASSEFAGKGTDTQYF